This TCR beta chain stems from a study of T cell changes during pregnancy in multiple sclerosis. The length of the CDR3 is 14 residues. Germline assignment: CDR1 SGHTA and CDR2 FQGNSA. With 6 bases removed from V and 6 bases from J, the gap between germline ends came to 17 bases. Data came from immunoSEQ multiplex PCR; TCRdb stores just in-frame clones and leaves some out. The sample contains tens of thousands of clones, about 91% of which appear only once. The source was peripheral blood, collected before pregnancy. The genes are TRBV7-2 and TRBJ1-1, with a weak D call TRBD1 (6 bases). The clonotype comes from a female donor with multiple sclerosis, enrolled in a pregnancy study. The CDR3 loop reads CASSPGGAFPEAFF. For the CDR3, the DNA is TGTGCCAGCAGTCCCGGGGGGGCCTTCCCTGAAGCTTTCTTT.